This T cell receptor (beta chain) originates from a study of T cell responses to AZD1222 COVID-19 vaccine. General observations from the study: Variant regions that are unmutated are reportedly the target of nearly half of spike-specific TCRs. None of the repertoires were sampled until the peak T cell response had passed. Seropositive at baseline were only a handful of AZD1222 recipients. Females made up more of the donors, who were largely white British, and clonal diversity may have come out too low.

To note about this clone: Its antigen is unknown.

In germline, CDR1 is KGHSH, CDR2 LQKENI. Trimming pared 5 bases from V and 1 base from J, leaving 9 bases between. This CDR3 contains 13 residues. Only in-frame clones appear in the TCRdb table, and some are missing; sequencing was by immunoSEQ multiplex PCR. Counted here are some 150,000 clones, approximately 90% occurring once; the ten biggest clones make up less than 2%. The sequence derives from an adult in good health. The V gene is TRBV18, the J gene TRBJ2-7; no definite D call. The source material was peripheral blood, sampled on day 0 of AZD1222 vaccination. The CDR3 nucleotides are TGTGCCAGCTCATTTGACCATTCCTACGAGCAGTACTTC. The encoded protein is CASSFDHSYEQYF.